Listed here are 5 T cell receptor beta chains from one sample, sequenced in a study of T-cell reconstitution after alpha-beta-depleted transplantation in children. A library of TCRbeta sequences, prepared with unique molecular identifiers, was generated. TCRdb fed the PCR reads into MiXCR, producing one record per CDR3 protein. The table lists 200,000 to 300,000 distinct CDR3 sequences, about 12% of them singletons. The source was PBMCs from the stem cell graft donor, collected from the stem cell graft. These TCRs come from a human donor who donated a stem cell graft to a child with acute lymphoblastic leukemia.

This clonotype was seen at least ten times. J is TRBJ2-2 and V is TRBV6-5, with TRBD2 matching over 9 bases. Germline CDR1 and CDR2: MNHEY and SVGAGI. Trimming took 5 bases from V and 3 from J; bases not matched to a gene: 10. The CDR3 contains 17 residues. CDR3 amino acids: CASSRAHSGGHTGELFF. DNA of the CDR3: TGTGCCAGCAGTCGAGCCCATAGCGGGGGCCACACCGGGGAGCTGTTTTTT.

This clonotype was observed many times. This rearrangement joins TRBV7-2 to TRBJ2-3; 7 nucleotides agree with TRBD1. Trimming cost V 5 bases and J 7 bases; bases outside gene matches: 6. The CDR3 consists of 13 residues. Germline assignment: CDR1 SGHTA and CDR2 FQGNSA. CDR3 residues: CASSTHRGNTQYF. Here the CDR3 DNA reads TGTGCCAGCAGCACACACAGGGGAAATACGCAGTATTTT.

This clonotype occurred many times. The chain has TRBV7-2 and TRBJ2-4; D call uncertain. The length of the CDR3 is 17 residues. Germline CDR1 reads SGHTA; CDR2 reads FQGNSA. Trimming stripped 5 bases from V and 0 bases from J, with 17 bases between. CDR3 sequence reads: CASSLRDTLLAKNIQYF. Written as DNA, the CDR3 is TGTGCCAGCAGCCTACGTGACACCCTTTTAGCCAAAAACATTCAGTACTTC.

This clonotype was recorded at least ten times. CDR3 DNA: TGTGCCAGCAGCTTAAGCCAGGGAGGCACAGATACGCAGTATTTT. Translation: CASSLSQGGTDTQYF. The J gene is TRBJ2-3, the V gene TRBV5-6; D assignment may be TRBD1 or TRBD2 (5 bases each). This CDR3 contains 15 residues. Trimming took off 2 bases at V and 1 base at J, with 11 bases between the two ends. Per the germline V gene, CDR1 is SGHDT and CDR2 is YYEEEE. The entire variable domain, with the rest obtained from reference TRBV5-6 and TRBJ2-3, is as follows: DAGVTQSPTHLIKTRGQQVTLRCSPKSGHDTVSWYQQALGQGPQFIFQYYEEEERQRGNFPDRFSGHQFPNYSSELNVNALLLGDSALYLCASSLSQGGTDTQYFGPGTRLTVL.

This clonotype showed up many times. This chain uses TRBV7-9 with TRBJ2-1; TRBD2 agrees at 8 bases. The CDR3 is 16 residues long. Germline loops: CDR1 SEHNR, CDR2 FQNEAQ (reference sequence). The trim removed 5 bases at V and 9 bases at J, leaving 15 bases unmatched. The DNA of the CDR3 is TGTGCCAGCAGCCCCTCGTCCAGCGGGAGTCCGAGTGAGCAGTTCTTC. Its translation: CASSPSSSGSPSEQFF.